The next 5 T cell receptor beta chains were all read from a single sample in a study of control samples from healthy donors and cancer patients. Sequencing was performed with immunoSEQ multiplex PCR; in TCRdb, only in-frame clones are kept and a portion is missing. Of 78,000 or so clones in the sample, roughly 80% were seen once. Sample: blood. Receptor source: a man aged 45-65 years in good health.

This chain links TRBV28 with TRBJ1-5; D gene uncertain. CDR1 and CDR2 from the germline V gene are MDHEN and SYDVKM. Trimming took off 5 bases at V and 0 bases at J, with 5 bases between the two ends. CDR3 size: 13 residues. The CDR3 bases are TGTGCCAGCAGTCGGGTTAGCAATCAGCCCCAGCATTTT. This sequence encodes CASSRVSNQPQHF.

This clone was detected only a few times. The genes are TRBV5-1 and TRBJ1-3; possibly TRBD1 for D (5 bases). CDR3 size: 14 residues. Germline V gene lookup returns CDR1 SGHRS and CDR2 YFSETQ. V dropped 4 bases and J dropped 2 bases, with 10 bases sitting between them. CDR3 sequence reads: CASSPDSTGNTIYF. Here the CDR3 DNA reads TGCGCCAGCAGCCCTGACAGCACTGGAAACACCATATATTTT.

The chain carries TRBV12-3 or TRBV12-4 and TRBJ2-1, with D possibly matching TRBD2 (6 bases). The CDR3 covers 11 residues. V was cut by 7 bases and J by 6 bases, with 7 bases left in between. CDR3 loop: CASTGGNEQFF. The CDR3 region has the DNA TGTGCCAGCACCGGGGGCAATGAGCAGTTCTTC.

As concerns this clone: This sample includes further DNA sequences coding for the same CDR3. The V and J genes are TRBV6-5 and TRBJ1-1, with 8 bases aligning to TRBD1. The junction had 3 bases not matched to a gene; V was cut back by 2 bases and J by 4 bases. Germline V gives CDR1 MNHEY, CDR2 SVGAGI. This CDR3 region has 14 residues. This CDR3 is CASSYDRGVTEAFF. DNA for the CDR3: TGTGCCAGCAGTTACGACAGGGGAGTCACTGAAGCTTTCTTT.

The chain is built from TRBV7-9 and TRBJ2-1, with TRBD1 matching 11 bases. The CDR3 covers 16 residues. Trimming removed 1 base from V and 4 bases from J; junction bases left unmatched: 3. Germline CDR1 reads SEHNR; CDR2 reads FQNEAQ (reference sequence). CDR3 coding DNA: TGTGCCAGCAGCTTAGATGGGACAGGGGGTTACAATGAGCAGTTCTTC. Translated, it gives CASSLDGTGGYNEQFF.